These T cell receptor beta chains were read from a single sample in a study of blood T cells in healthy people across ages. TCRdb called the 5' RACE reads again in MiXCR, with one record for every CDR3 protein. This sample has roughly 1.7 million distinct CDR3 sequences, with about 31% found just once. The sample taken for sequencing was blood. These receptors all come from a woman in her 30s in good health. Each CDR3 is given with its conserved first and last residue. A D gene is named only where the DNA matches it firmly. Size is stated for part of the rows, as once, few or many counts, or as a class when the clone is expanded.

DNA: TGTGCCAGCAGTTTATCATGGGGACAGGGCTTCTCCTACGAGCAGTACTTC
CDR3: CASSLSWGQGFSYEQYF
V: TRBV27
size: few
J: TRBJ2-7
D: TRBD1

DNA: TGCGCCAGCAGCAGCCCAGGGGGAGCTAACTATGGCTACACCTTC
CDR3: CASSSPGGANYGYTF
V: TRBV4-1
size: .
J: TRBJ1-2
D: TRBD1

DNA: TGTGCCAGCACAGGGAAGGTCGCCTACAATGAGCAGTTCTTC
CDR3: CASTGKVAYNEQFF
V: TRBV28
size: .
J: TRBJ2-1
D: .

DNA: TGTGCCAGCGGACTTACGAGGGGCGTCGACTACAATGAGCAGTTCTTC
CDR3: CASGLTRGVDYNEQFF
V: TRBV7-2
size: once
J: TRBJ2-1
D: .

DNA: TGTGCCAGCTCACCATTAGGACAGGGGGCGTCGGGTGAGCAGTTCTTC
CDR3: CASSPLGQGASGEQFF
V: TRBV18
size: .
J: TRBJ2-1
D: TRBD1

DNA: TGTGCCAGCACGGAGCTCCAGGTCACTGAAGCTTTCTTT
CDR3: CASTELQVTEAFF
V: TRBV6-6
size: .
J: TRBJ1-1
D: .

DNA: TGCAGTGCTAGAGATCGCCTCATTAGCAATCAGCCCCAGCATTTT
CDR3: CSARDRLISNQPQHF
V: TRBV20-1
size: few
J: TRBJ1-5
D: .

DNA: TGCAGTGCTAGAGATCTATTGGTAGGGAGTGCCTCTGGGGCCAACGTCCTGACTTTC
CDR3: CSARDLLVGSASGANVLTF
V: TRBV20-1
size: .
J: TRBJ2-6
D: .

DNA: TGCAGTGCTCTACACTCTAGCGGGAGCTACAATGAGCAGTTCTTC
CDR3: CSALHSSGSYNEQFF
V: TRBV20-1
size: .
J: TRBJ2-1
D: TRBD2

DNA: TGTGCCAGCAGTTTATCTGCCCACTACGAGCAGTACTTC
CDR3: CASSLSAHYEQYF
V: TRBV27
size: .
J: TRBJ2-7
D: .

DNA: TGTGCCAGCAGCTTGGGTAGCGGGGGGGCGGCTGAGACCCAGTACTTC
CDR3: CASSLGSGGAAETQYF
V: TRBV11-1
size: .
J: TRBJ2-5
D: TRBD2

DNA: TGTGCCAGCAGCCAAGAGGTAAGGGGCCAGGGCAATCAGCCCCAGCATTTT
CDR3: CASSQEVRGQGNQPQHF
V: TRBV4-2
size: .
J: TRBJ1-5
D: .

DNA: TGTGCCAGCAGCCAAATTCCAGGCGGGGGCCACGAGCAGTACTTC
CDR3: CASSQIPGGGHEQYF
V: TRBV14
size: .
J: TRBJ2-7
D: .

DNA: TGCAGTGCTGGAGATCTGGGCGTAGTAGTTCCGTTCTTC
CDR3: CSAGDLGVVVPFF
V: TRBV20-1
size: .
J: TRBJ2-1
D: .

DNA: TGTGCCAGCAGGAATGCCTACCTAAACACCGGGGAGCTGTTTTTT
CDR3: CASRNAYLNTGELFF
V: TRBV27
size: .
J: TRBJ2-2
D: .

DNA: TGCAGTGCTTCCGGGGGGACAGGGCTCTACGAGCAGTACTTC
CDR3: CSASGGTGLYEQYF
V: TRBV20-1
size: .
J: TRBJ2-7
D: TRBD1

DNA: TGTGCCAGCAGTTCCCTCAGGGGATTGCGGTCCAATGAGCAGTTCTTC
CDR3: CASSSLRGLRSNEQFF
V: TRBV6-5
size: few
J: TRBJ2-1
D: .

DNA: TGTGCCAGCAGCCAAGATCCAGAGTGGGAGACCCAGTACTTC
CDR3: CASSQDPEWETQYF
V: TRBV3-1
size: .
J: TRBJ2-5
D: .

DNA: TGCGCCAGCAGCCAAGCGAGCGGGGGATGGGGAGAGACCCAGTACTTC
CDR3: CASSQASGGWGETQYF
V: TRBV4-1
size: .
J: TRBJ2-5
D: TRBD2

DNA: TGTGCCAGCAGCGTAGGTAGAGCCGGGGAGCTGTTTTTT
CDR3: CASSVGRAGELFF
V: TRBV9
size: .
J: TRBJ2-2
D: .

DNA: TGCAGTGCTCGAAGCGGGGGGGACACAGATACGCAGTATTTT
CDR3: CSARSGGDTDTQYF
V: TRBV20-1
size: .
J: TRBJ2-3
D: TRBD2

DNA: TGCGCCAGCATGGGACTAGATCAAGAGACCCAGTACTTC
CDR3: CASMGLDQETQYF
V: TRBV5-1
size: few
J: TRBJ2-5
D: TRBD2

DNA: TGTGCCACCAGCAGCCCCCAGAGAGGGGACAAGCAGTACTTC
CDR3: CATSSPQRGDKQYF
V: TRBV15
size: few
J: TRBJ2-7
D: .

DNA: TGTGCCAGCAGCTTAGTTGGGACAGGGAATCAGCCCCAGCATTTT
CDR3: CASSLVGTGNQPQHF
V: TRBV7-2
size: few
J: TRBJ1-5
D: TRBD1

DNA: TGTGCCAGCATTAAAATCCAGGGTAATGAGCAGTTCTTC
CDR3: CASIKIQGNEQFF
V: TRBV28
size: .
J: TRBJ2-1
D: .

DNA: TGTGCCAGCAGTTCTGGTCGGGTACTGGGTGGCTACACCTTC
CDR3: CASSSGRVLGGYTF
V: TRBV6-6
size: few
J: TRBJ1-2
D: .

DNA: TGTGCCAGCAGTTTAGCCGGACAGGCAGGAAAACTGTTTTTT
CDR3: CASSLAGQAGKLFF
V: TRBV12-3/TRBV12-4
size: few
J: TRBJ1-4
D: TRBD1

DNA: TGTGCCAGCAGTTACATTGGACCAGGCACAGATACGCAGTATTTT
CDR3: CASSYIGPGTDTQYF
V: TRBV6-2/TRBV6-3
size: .
J: TRBJ2-3
D: .

DNA: TGTGCCAGCAGCCGACAGGGGGCGCGGGAAAAACTGTTTTTT
CDR3: CASSRQGAREKLFF
V: TRBV7-2
size: few
J: TRBJ1-4
D: TRBD1

DNA: TGTGCCAGCAGCAAAGTACTAGCGGGGGGGCCTGACGAGCAGTACTTC
CDR3: CASSKVLAGGPDEQYF
V: TRBV21-1
size: few
J: TRBJ2-7
D: .

DNA: TGCAGTGCTAGAGGGGACTCAGATACGCAGTATTTT
CDR3: CSARGDSDTQYF
V: TRBV20-1
size: few
J: TRBJ2-3
D: .

DNA: TGTGCCAGCAGCTACCAACGGGGACAGGGATCATTCAATGAGCAGTTCTTC
CDR3: CASSYQRGQGSFNEQFF
V: TRBV7-3
size: few
J: TRBJ2-1
D: TRBD1

DNA: TGCGCCAGCAGTGAGCGAGGGGGCAGCTCCTACGAGCAGTACTTC
CDR3: CASSERGGSSYEQYF
V: TRBV10-2
size: .
J: TRBJ2-7
D: TRBD1

DNA: TGTGCCAGCAGTGCAACATCCTATCAGCCCCAGCATTTT
CDR3: CASSATSYQPQHF
V: TRBV2
size: .
J: TRBJ1-5
D: .

DNA: TGTGCCAGCAGTTACTCTGCGGGGGGGCCGTCAGATACGCAGTATTTT
CDR3: CASSYSAGGPSDTQYF
V: TRBV6-6
size: .
J: TRBJ2-3
D: TRBD2

DNA: TGCAGTGCAGAACCGGGACAGGGGAATTCATCCCTCCACTTT
CDR3: CSAEPGQGNSSLHF
V: TRBV20-1
size: .
J: TRBJ1-6
D: TRBD1

DNA: TGCGCCAGCAGCCAGGGGGGAGCGGTGGAGTACTATGAGCAGTTCTTC
CDR3: CASSQGGAVEYYEQFF
V: TRBV5-1
size: .
J: TRBJ2-1
D: .

DNA: TGTGCCAGCAGCGCAGAACCAGGACCACCCCTCCACTTT
CDR3: CASSAEPGPPLHF
V: TRBV9
size: .
J: TRBJ1-6
D: .

DNA: TGCGCCAGCAGCTCAACCGGGACAGGGGTCAACTATGGCTACACCTTC
CDR3: CASSSTGTGVNYGYTF
V: TRBV5-1
size: once
J: TRBJ1-2
D: TRBD1

DNA: TGTGCCAGCAGAGGGGGACTAGCGGATAGCACAGATACGCAGTATTTT
CDR3: CASRGGLADSTDTQYF
V: TRBV2
size: .
J: TRBJ2-3
D: TRBD2

DNA: TGTGCCAGCAGCCAAGACGGGACAGTCAGAGATGGCTACACCTTC
CDR3: CASSQDGTVRDGYTF
V: TRBV7-2
size: .
J: TRBJ1-2
D: TRBD1

DNA: TGCAGTGCTCCCGGCAGGGGCAAAAACATTCAGTACTTC
CDR3: CSAPGRGKNIQYF
V: TRBV20-1
size: .
J: TRBJ2-4
D: .

DNA: TGCAGTGCTGGTTTCACAGCGGGGGTAAACGAGCAGTACTTC
CDR3: CSAGFTAGVNEQYF
V: TRBV20-1
size: .
J: TRBJ2-7
D: TRBD2

DNA: TGTGCCACCAGCAGAGAGGTGGAAAAACGGTTTTTT
CDR3: CATSREVEKRFF
V: TRBV15
size: once
J: TRBJ1-4
D: .

DNA: TGTGCCAGCAGTACCCTACGAGCGTCTAGCACAGATACGCAGTATTTT
CDR3: CASSTLRASSTDTQYF
V: TRBV12-3/TRBV12-4
size: few
J: TRBJ2-3
D: .

DNA: TGCGCCAGCAGCGCTGGGGGGGGCGTTAATTATTCACCCCTCCACTTT
CDR3: CASSAGGGVNYSPLHF
V: TRBV5-1
size: .
J: TRBJ1-6
D: .

DNA: TGCGCCAGCAGCCAAGGGGTGGGACTCTGGCACGAGCAGTACTTC
CDR3: CASSQGVGLWHEQYF
V: TRBV4-1
size: .
J: TRBJ2-7
D: .

DNA: TGCGCCAGCAGCTGGACGGGCACCGGGGAGCTGTTTTTT
CDR3: CASSWTGTGELFF
V: TRBV5-1
size: many
J: TRBJ2-2
D: .